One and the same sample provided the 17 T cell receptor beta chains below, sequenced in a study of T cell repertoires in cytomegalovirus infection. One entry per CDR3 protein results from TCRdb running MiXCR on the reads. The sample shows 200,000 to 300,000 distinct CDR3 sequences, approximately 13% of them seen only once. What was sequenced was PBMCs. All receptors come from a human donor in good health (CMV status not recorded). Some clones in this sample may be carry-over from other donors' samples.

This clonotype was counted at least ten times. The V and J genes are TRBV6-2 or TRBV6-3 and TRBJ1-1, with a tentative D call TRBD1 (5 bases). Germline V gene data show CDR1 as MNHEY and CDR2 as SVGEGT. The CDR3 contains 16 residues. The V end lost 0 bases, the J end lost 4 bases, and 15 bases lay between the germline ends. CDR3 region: CASSYSGRGKGTEAFF. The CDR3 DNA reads TGTGCCAGCAGTTACTCGGGAAGGGGAAAAGGCACTGAAGCTTTCTTT.

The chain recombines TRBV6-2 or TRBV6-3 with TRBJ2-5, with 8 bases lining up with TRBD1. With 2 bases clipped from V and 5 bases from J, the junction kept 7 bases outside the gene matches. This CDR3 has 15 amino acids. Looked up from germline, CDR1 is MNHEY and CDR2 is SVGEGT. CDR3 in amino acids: CASSYGGTGSETQYF. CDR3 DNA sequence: TGTGCCAGCAGTTACGGCGGGACAGGTAGCGAGACCCAGTACTTC.

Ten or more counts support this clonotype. DNA of the CDR3: TGTGCCAGCAGCTCCGAGGCAAACATTCAGTACTTC. It specifies CASSSEANIQYF. This chain joins TRBV11-2 and TRBJ2-4; D ambiguous. The CDR3 consists of 12 residues. The V end lost 4 bases, the J end lost 6 bases, and 7 bases lay between the germline ends. CDR1 and CDR2 (germline): SGHAT, FQNNGV.

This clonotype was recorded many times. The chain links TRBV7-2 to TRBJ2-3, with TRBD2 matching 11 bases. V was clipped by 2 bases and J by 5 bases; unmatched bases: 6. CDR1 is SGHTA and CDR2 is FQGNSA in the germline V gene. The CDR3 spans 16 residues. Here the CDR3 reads CASSLLAGGRIDTQYF. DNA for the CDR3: TGTGCCAGCAGCTTATTAGCGGGGGGGCGTATAGATACGCAGTATTTT.

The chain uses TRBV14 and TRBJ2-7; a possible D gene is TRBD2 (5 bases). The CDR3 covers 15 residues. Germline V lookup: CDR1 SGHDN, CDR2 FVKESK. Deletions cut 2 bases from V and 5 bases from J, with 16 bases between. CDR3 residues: CASSQSGLLVDEQYF. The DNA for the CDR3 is TGTGCCAGCAGCCAAAGCGGATTACTGGTCGACGAGCAGTACTTC.

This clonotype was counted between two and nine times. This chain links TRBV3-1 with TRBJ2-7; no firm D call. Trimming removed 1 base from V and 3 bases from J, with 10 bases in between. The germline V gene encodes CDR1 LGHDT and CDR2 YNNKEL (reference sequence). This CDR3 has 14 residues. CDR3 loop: CASSQGVSFYEQYF. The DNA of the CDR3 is TGTGCCAGCAGCCAAGGCGTCTCTTTCTACGAGCAGTACTTC.

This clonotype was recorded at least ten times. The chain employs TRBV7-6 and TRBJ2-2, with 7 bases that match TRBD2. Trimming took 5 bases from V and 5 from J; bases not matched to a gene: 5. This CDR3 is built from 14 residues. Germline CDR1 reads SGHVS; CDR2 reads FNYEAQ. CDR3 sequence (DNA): TGTGCCAGCAGCCGGACTAGAGGAACCGGGGAGCTGTTTTTT. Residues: CASSRTRGTGELFF.

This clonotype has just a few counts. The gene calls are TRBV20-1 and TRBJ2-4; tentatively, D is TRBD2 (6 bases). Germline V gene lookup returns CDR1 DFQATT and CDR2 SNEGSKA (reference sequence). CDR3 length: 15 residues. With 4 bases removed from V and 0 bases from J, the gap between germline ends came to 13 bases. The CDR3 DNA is TGCAGTGCTACAACCCTAGCGAAAGCCAAAAACATTCAGTACTTC. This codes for CSATTLAKAKNIQYF.

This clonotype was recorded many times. CDR3 region: CASSYLPTVTNEQFF. CDR3 bases: TGTGCCAGCAGTTACTTGCCGACGGTAACGAATGAGCAGTTCTTC. The rearrangement joins TRBV6-2 or TRBV6-3 to TRBJ2-1; D unclear. CDR3 length: 15 amino acids. Germline-derived CDR1 and CDR2 are MNHEY and SVGEGT. V lost 1 base to trimming and J lost 7 bases, with 14 bases between them.

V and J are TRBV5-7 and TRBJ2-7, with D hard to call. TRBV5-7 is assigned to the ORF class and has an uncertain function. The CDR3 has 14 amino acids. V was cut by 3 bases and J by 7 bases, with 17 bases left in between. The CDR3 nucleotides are TGTGCCAGCAGCTCCAGCTTGACTGCGGAGGAGCAGTACTTC. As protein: CASSSSLTAEEQYF.

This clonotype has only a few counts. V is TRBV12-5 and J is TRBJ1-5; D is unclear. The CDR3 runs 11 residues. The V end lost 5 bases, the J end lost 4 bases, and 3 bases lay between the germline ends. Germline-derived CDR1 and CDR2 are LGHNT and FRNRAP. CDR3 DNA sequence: TGTGCTAGTGGTCAGAATCAGCCCCAGCATTTT. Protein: CASGQNQPQHF.

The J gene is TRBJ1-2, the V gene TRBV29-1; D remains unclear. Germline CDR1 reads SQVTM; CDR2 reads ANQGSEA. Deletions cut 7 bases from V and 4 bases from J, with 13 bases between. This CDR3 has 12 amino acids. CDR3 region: CSAQSESYGYTF. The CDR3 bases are TGCAGCGCCCAATCGGAGAGCTATGGCTACACCTTC.

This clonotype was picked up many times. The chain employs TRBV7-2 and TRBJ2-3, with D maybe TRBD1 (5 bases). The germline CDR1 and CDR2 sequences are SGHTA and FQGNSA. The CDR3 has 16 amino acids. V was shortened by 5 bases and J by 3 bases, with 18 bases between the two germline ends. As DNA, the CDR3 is TGTGCCAGCAGCCAAGGCGCAGGGATAAGAACAGATACGCAGTATTTT. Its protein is CASSQGAGIRTDTQYF.

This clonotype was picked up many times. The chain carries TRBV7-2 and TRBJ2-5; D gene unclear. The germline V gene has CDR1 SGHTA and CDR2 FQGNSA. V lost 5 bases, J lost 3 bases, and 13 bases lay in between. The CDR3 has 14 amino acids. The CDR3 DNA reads TGTGCCAGCAGCACCCGTGACACCGAAGAGACCCAGTACTTC. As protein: CASSTRDTEETQYF.

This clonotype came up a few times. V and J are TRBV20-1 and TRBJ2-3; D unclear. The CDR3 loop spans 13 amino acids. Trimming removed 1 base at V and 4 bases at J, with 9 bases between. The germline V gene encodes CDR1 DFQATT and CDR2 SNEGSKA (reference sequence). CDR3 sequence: CSARVQIADTQYF. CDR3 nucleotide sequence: TGCAGTGCTAGAGTGCAGATCGCAGATACGCAGTATTTT.

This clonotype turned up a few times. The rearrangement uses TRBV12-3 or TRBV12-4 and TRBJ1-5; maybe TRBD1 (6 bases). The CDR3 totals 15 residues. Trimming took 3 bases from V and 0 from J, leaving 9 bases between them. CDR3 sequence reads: CASSFQGHSNQPQHF. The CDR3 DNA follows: TGTGCCAGCAGTTTCCAGGGGCATAGCAATCAGCCCCAGCATTTT.

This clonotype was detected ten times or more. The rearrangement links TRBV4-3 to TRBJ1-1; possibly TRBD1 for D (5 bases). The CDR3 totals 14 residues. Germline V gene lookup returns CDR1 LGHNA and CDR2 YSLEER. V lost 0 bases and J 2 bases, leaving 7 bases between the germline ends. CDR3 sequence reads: CASSQDGGNTEAFF. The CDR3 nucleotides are TGCGCCAGCAGCCAAGATGGGGGAAACACTGAAGCTTTCTTT.